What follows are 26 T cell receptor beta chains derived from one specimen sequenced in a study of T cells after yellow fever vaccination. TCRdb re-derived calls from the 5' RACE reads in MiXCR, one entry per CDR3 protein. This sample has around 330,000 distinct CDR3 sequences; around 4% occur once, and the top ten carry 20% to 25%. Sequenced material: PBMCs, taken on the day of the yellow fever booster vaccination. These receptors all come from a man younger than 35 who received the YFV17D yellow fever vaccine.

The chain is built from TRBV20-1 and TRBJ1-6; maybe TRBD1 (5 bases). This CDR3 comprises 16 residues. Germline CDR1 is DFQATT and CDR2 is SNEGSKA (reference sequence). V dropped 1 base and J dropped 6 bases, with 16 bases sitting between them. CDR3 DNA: TGCAGTGCTAGAGCGCCAGGCGGGGCGGGTAATTCACCCCTCCACTTT. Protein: CSARAPGGAGNSPLHF.

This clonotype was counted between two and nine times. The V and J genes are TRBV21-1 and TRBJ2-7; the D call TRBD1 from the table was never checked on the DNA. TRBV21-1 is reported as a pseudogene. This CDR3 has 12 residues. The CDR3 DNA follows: TGTGCCACCGCCCCGGAGACCTACGAGCAGTACTTC. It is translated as CATAPETYEQYF.

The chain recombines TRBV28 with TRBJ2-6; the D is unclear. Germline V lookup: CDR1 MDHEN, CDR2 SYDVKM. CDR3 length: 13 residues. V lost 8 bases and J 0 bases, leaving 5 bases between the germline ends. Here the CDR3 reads CASFGSGANVLTF. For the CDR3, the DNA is TGTGCCAGCTTTGGCTCTGGGGCCAACGTCCTGACTTTC.

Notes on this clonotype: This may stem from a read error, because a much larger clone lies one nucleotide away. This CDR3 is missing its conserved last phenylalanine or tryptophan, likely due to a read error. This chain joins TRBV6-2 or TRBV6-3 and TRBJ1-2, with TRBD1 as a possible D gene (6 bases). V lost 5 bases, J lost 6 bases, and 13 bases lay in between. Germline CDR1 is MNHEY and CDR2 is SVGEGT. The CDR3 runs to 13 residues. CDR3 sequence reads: CASSRRQVDGYTS. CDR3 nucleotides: TGTGCCAGCAGTCGTCGACAGGTTGATGGCTACACCTCC.

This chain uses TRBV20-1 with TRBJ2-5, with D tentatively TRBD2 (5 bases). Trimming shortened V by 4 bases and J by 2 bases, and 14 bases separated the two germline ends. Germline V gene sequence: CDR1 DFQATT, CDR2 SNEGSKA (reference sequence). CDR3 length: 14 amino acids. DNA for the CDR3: TGCAGTGCTAACCGCCCAACTAGTCAAGAGACCCAGTACTTC. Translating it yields CSANRPTSQETQYF.

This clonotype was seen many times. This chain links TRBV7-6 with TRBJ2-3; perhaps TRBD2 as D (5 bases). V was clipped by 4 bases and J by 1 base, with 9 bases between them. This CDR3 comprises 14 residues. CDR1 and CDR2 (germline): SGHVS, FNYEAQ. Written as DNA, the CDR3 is TGTGCCAGCAGCTCACTAGAGCGCACAGATACGCAGTATTTT. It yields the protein CASSSLERTDTQYF.

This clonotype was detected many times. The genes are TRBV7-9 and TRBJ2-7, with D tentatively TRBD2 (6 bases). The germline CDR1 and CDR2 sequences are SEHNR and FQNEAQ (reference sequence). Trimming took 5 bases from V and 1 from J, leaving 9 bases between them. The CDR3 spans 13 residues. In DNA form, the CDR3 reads TGTGCCAGCAGCCGTGGGACTTCCTACGAGCAGTACTTC. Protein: CASSRGTSYEQYF.

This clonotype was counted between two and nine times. CDR3 DNA: TGCAGTGCTAGAGGAGCCGGGATTTCTGAAGCTTTCTTT. As protein: CSARGAGISEAFF. The genes are TRBV20-1 and TRBJ1-1, with no clear D. Germline V gene lookup returns CDR1 DFQATT and CDR2 SNEGSKA (reference sequence). This CDR3 is 13 amino acids long. V lost 1 base, J lost 6 bases, and 12 bases lay in between.

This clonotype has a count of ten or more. The CDR3 loop is CASSQDGREQYV. The DNA of the CDR3 is TGTGCCAGCAGTCAGGACGGAAGAGAGCAGTACGTC. J is TRBJ2-7 and V is TRBV6-5; no reliable D call. Trimming took 5 bases from V and 7 from J, leaving 12 bases between them. Germline CDR1 reads MNHEY; CDR2 reads SVGAGI. This CDR3 spans 12 amino acids.

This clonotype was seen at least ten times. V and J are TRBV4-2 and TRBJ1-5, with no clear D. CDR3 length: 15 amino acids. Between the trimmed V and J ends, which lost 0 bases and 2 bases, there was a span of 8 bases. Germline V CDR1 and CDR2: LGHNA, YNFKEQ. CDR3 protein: CASSQDWRGNQPQHF. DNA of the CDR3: TGTGCCAGCAGCCAAGATTGGAGGGGCAATCAGCCCCAGCATTTT.

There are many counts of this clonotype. The DNA for the CDR3 is TGTGCCAGCAGCTTAACTAGGGACAGAGGTGGCTACACCTTC. Protein product: CASSLTRDRGGYTF. The rearrangement joins TRBV5-5 to TRBJ1-2; 7 bases are shared with TRBD1. From germline, CDR1 is SGHKS and CDR2 YYEKEE (reference sequence). J gave up 7 bases and V 2 bases, and 8 bases lay outside the gene matches. The CDR3 loop spans 14 amino acids. Together with reference TRBV5-5 and TRBJ1-2, the CDR3 gives the full variable domain: DAGVTQSPTHLIKTRGQQVTLRCSPISGHKSVSWYQQVLGQGPQFIFQYYEKEERGRGNFPDRFSARQFPNYSSELNVNALLLGDSALYLCASSLTRDRGGYTFGSGTRLTVV.

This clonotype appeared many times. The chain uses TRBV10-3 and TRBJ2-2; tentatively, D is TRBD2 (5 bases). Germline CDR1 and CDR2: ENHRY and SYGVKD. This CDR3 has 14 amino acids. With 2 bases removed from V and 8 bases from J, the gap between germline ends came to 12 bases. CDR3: CAISEGSGRGELFF. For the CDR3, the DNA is TGTGCCATCAGTGAGGGGAGCGGAAGGGGGGAGCTGTTTTTT.

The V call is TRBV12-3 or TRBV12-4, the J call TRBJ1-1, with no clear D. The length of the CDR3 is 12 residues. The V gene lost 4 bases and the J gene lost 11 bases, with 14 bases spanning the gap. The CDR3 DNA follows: TGTGCCAGCAGTTCCGGCAGGTCGGGGGCTTTCTTT. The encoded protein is CASSSGRSGAFF.

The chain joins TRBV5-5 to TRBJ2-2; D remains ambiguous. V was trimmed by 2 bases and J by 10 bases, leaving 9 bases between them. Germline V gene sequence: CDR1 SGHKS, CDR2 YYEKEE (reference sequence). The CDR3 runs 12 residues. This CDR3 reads CASSFESAELFF. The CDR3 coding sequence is TGTGCCAGCAGCTTTGAATCGGCGGAGCTGTTTTTT.

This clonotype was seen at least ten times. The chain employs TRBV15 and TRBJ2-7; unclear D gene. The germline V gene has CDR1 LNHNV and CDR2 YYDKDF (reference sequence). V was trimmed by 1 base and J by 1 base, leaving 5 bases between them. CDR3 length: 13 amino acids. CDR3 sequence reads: CATSRGISYEQYV. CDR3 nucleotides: TGTGCCACCAGCAGAGGGATTTCCTACGAGCAGTACGTC.

The CDR3 DNA sequence: TGTGCCAGCAGTTACAAACAGGACCTCCAAGAGACCCAGTACTTC. It yields the protein CASSYKQDLQETQYF. The chain is built from TRBV6-6 and TRBJ2-5; D may be TRBD1 (5 bases). The length of the CDR3 is 15 residues. V lost 2 bases and J 1 base, leaving 11 bases between the germline ends. Germline V gene data show CDR1 as MNHNY and CDR2 as SVGAGI (reference sequence).

The CDR3, as DNA: TGTGCCAGCAGCTTGGGACAGGGCCTTTCCTACTACGAGCAGTACTTC. Translated, it gives CASSLGQGLSYYEQYF. The chain links TRBV7-2 to TRBJ2-7; TRBD1 agrees at 9 bases. The junction had 9 bases not matched to a gene; V was cut back by 3 bases and J by 3 bases. The CDR3 has 16 residues. Germline values: CDR1 SGHTA, CDR2 FQGNSA.

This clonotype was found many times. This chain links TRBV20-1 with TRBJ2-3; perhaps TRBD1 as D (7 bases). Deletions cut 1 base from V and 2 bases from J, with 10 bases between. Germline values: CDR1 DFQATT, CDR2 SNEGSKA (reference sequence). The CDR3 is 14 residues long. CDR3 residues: CSARGRGATDTQYF. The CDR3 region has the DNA TGCAGTGCTAGAGGCAGGGGGGCCACAGATACGCAGTATTTT.

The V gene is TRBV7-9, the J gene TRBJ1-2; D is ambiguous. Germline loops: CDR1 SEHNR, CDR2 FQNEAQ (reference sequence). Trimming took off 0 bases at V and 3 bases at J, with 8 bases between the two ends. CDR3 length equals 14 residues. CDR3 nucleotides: TGTGCCAGCAGCTTAGCGGCCTCCCACTATGGCTACACCTTC. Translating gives CASSLAASHYGYTF. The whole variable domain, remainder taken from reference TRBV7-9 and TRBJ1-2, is DTGVSQNPRHKITKRGQNVTFRCDPISEHNRLYWYRQTLGQGPEFLTYFQNEAQLEKSRLLSDRFSAERPKGSFSTLEIQRTEQGDSAMYLCASSLAASHYGYTFGSGTRLTVV.

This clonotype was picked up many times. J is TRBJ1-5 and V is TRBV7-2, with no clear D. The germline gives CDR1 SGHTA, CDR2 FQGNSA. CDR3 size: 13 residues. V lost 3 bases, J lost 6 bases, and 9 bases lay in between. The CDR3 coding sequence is TGTGCCAGCAGCTTCGAGGGATCTCAGCCCCAGCATTTT. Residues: CASSFEGSQPQHF.

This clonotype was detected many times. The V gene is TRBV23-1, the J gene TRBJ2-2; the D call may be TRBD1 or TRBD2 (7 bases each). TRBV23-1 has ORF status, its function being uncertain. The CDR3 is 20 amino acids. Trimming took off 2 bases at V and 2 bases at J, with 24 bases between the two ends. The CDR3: CASSQTSFPTGEGNTGELFF. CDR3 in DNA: TGCGCCAGCAGTCAAACAAGCTTTCCAACAGGGGAGGGCAACACCGGGGAGCTGTTTTTT.

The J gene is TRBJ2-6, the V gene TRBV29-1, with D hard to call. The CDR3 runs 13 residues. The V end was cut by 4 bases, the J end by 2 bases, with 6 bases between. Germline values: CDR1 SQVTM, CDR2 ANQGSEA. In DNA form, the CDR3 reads TGCAGCGTTGTGCCTGCTGGGGCCAACGTCCTGACTTTC. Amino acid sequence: CSVVPAGANVLTF.

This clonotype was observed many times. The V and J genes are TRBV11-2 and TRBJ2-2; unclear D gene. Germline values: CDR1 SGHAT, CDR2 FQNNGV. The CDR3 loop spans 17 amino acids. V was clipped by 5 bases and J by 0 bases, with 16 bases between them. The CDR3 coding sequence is TGTGCCAGCAGCCTCTACTCGGGTAGGCCGAACACCGGGGAGCTGTTTTTT. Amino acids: CASSLYSGRPNTGELFF.

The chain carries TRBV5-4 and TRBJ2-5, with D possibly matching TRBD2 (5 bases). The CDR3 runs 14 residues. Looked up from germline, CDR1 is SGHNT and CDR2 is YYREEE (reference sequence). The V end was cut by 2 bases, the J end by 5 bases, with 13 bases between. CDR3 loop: CASSFWERLETQYF. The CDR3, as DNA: TGTGCCAGCAGCTTTTGGGAGAGGCTGGAGACCCAGTACTTC.

CDR3 sequence (DNA): TGCAGTGCTAGAGACCTGCACCCCGGGTCCAATGAGCAGTTCTTC. Translated, it gives CSARDLHPGSNEQFF. The V gene is TRBV20-1, the J gene TRBJ2-1; D is undetermined. Trimming pared 0 bases from V and 6 bases from J, leaving 15 bases between. CDR1 and CDR2 (germline): DFQATT, SNEGSKA (reference sequence). The CDR3 runs 15 residues.

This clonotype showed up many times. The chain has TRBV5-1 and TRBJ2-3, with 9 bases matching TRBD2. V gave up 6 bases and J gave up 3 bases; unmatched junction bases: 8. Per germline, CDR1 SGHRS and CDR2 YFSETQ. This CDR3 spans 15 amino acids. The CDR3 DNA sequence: TGCGCCAGCACCCTGGGGGGACTAGCTACAGATACGCAGTATTTT. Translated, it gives CASTLGGLATDTQYF.